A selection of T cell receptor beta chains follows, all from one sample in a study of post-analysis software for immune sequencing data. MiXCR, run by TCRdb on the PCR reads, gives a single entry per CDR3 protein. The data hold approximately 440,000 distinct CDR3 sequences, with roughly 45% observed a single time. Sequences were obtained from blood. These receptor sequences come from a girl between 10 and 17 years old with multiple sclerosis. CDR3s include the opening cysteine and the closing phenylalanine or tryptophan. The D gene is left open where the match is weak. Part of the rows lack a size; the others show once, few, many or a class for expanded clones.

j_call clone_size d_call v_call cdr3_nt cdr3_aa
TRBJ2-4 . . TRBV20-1 TGCAGTGCTAGCCGTGGCAGGCAAAAAAACATTCAGTACTTC CSASRGRQKNIQYF
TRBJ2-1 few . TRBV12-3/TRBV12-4 TGTGCCAGCAGTCCTCCGGGTCCCGAGGAGGGGAATGAGCAGTTCTTC CASSPPGPEEGNEQFF
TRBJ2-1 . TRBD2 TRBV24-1 TGTGCCACCAGTGACGCGTCCGGGACTAGCGGGAGCTTACTTTACAATGAGCAGTTCTTC CATSDASGTSGSLLYNEQFF
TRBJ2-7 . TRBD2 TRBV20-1 TGCAGTGCTCCGCTAGCGGGAGGGGACGAGCAGTACTTC CSAPLAGGDEQYF
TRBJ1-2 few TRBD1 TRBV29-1 TGCAGCACCGGGACAGCTGCTGACTATGGCTACACCTTC CSTGTAADYGYTF
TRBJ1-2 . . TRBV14 TGTGCCAGCAGCCAAGATCGGGGGCAGGGGTACTATGGCTACACCTTC CASSQDRGQGYYGYTF
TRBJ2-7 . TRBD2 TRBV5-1 TGCGCCAGCAGCTTGCACGTTAGCGGGAGTCGGGACGAGCAGTACTTC CASSLHVSGSRDEQYF
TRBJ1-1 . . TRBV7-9 TGTGCCAGCAGCCCCCGGCGGAGGGACGGCACTGAAGCTTTCTTT CASSPRRRDGTEAFF
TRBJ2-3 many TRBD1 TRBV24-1 TGTGCCACCAGTGATTCAAACAGGGGGCTTTCAGGAGATACGCAGTATTTT CATSDSNRGLSGDTQYF
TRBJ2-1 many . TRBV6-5 TGTGCCAGCAGAGGTTACAATGAGCAGTTCTTC CASRGYNEQFF
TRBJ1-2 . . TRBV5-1 TGCGCCAGCAGCCTCGGGGGTTACTATGGCTACACCTTC CASSLGGYYGYTF
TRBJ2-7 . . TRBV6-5 TGTGCCAGCAGTTACCTAAACAGCATCTACGAGCAGTACTTC CASSYLNSIYEQYF
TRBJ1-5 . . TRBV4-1 TGCGCCAGCAGCCAAGTGAGCCTGGAATATCAGCCCCAGCATTTT CASSQVSLEYQPQHF
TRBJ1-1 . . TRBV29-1 TGCAGCGCGCAGGGGATGCGGGACACTGAAGCTTTCTTT CSAQGMRDTEAFF
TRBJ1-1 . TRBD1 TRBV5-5 TGTGCCAGCAGCCAGGGGGACGGTGAAGCTTTCTTT CASSQGDGEAFF
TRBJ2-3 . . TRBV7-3 TGTGCCAGCAGCTTAAGACGCGCCGGTCGGGCAGATACGCAGTATTTT CASSLRRAGRADTQYF
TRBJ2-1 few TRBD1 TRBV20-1 TGCAGTGCACAAGACAGGGGGCGTATCAATGAGCAGTTCTTC CSAQDRGRINEQFF
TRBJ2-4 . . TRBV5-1 TGCGCCAGCAGCCCGGGACACCTAGACTCAGCCAAAAACATTCAGTACTTC CASSPGHLDSAKNIQYF
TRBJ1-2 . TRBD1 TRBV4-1 TGCGCCAGCAGCCCTCGGACAGGAACCTATGGCTACACCTTC CASSPRTGTYGYTF
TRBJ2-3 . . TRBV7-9 TGTGCCAGCAGCCCCCGGTCGCGGTCGGGCACAGATACGCAGTATTTT CASSPRSRSGTDTQYF
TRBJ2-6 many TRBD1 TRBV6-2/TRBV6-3 TGTGCCAGCAGCCCGACAGGGGACGGGGCCAACGTCCTGACTTTC CASSPTGDGANVLTF
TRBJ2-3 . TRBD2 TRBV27 TGTGCCAGCAGTCCTCTTGGGACTAGCTCCCCGGATACGCAGTATTTT CASSPLGTSSPDTQYF
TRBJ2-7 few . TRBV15 TGTGCCACCAGGTCCGACAGCTCCTACGAGCAGTACTTC CATRSDSSYEQYF
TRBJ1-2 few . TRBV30 TGTGCCTGGTGGCTGGGGCGGGTCCGTGGCTACACCTTC CAWWLGRVRGYTF
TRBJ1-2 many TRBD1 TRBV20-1 TGCAGTGCCCTCCAGGTGGGACAGGGGACCTATGGCTACACCTTC CSALQVGQGTYGYTF
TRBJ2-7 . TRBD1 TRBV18 TGTGCCAGCTCACCACAGATCGGGACAGGGGGATCCTACAATGAGCAGTACTTC CASSPQIGTGGSYNEQYF
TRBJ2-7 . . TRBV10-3 TGTGCCATCCGTGGTAGGGGCCGCGCCTACGAGCAGTACTTC CAIRGRGRAYEQYF
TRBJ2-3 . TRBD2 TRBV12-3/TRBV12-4 TGTGCCAGCAGTTCCATCGGACTAGCCCGCGCAGATGCGCAGTATTTT CASSSIGLARADAQYF
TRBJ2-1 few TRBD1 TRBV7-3 TGTGCCAGCAGCCCAGTCCCGGGACAGGGGGCTAATGAGCAGTTCTTC CASSPVPGQGANEQFF
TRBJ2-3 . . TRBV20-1 TGCAGTGCTAGTCTGGGACTTACTAGCACAGATACGCAGTATTTT CSASLGLTSTDTQYF
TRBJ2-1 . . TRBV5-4 TGTGCCAGCAGCTTGTTCACGGGAACCTCCTCGGGGGAGCAGTTCTTC CASSLFTGTSSGEQFF
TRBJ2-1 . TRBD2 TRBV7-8 TGTGCCAGCAGCTCGCTAGCGGGAGGTCCCTACAATGAGCAGTTCTTC CASSSLAGGPYNEQFF
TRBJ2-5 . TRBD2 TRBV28 TGTGCCAGCAGTTTTGGCGGGAGTCATAAAGAGACCCAGTACTTC CASSFGGSHKETQYF
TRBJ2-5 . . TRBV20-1 TGCAGTGCTAGAGTACGAAATACTTACAATGAGCAGTACTTC CSARVRNTYNEQYF
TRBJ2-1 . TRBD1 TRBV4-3 TGCGCCAGCAGCCAAGATTTATTCACAGGGGGCAGGGAGCAGTTCTTC CASSQDLFTGGREQFF
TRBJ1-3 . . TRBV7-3 TGTGCCAGCAGCAAACAGGGAAGTGGAAACACCATATATTTT CASSKQGSGNTIYF
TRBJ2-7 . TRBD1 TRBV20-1 TGCAGTGCTCGCGACAGGGGACGTGCCTACGAGCAGTACTTC CSARDRGRAYEQYF
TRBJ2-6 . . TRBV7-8 TGTGCCAGCAGCTATGTGGACAAGACTGGGGCCAACGTCCTGACTTTC CASSYVDKTGANVLTF
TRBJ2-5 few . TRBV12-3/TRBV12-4 TGTGCCATCGTCTCGCTCGGACCGCGCCAAGAGACCCAGTACTTC CAIVSLGPRQETQYF
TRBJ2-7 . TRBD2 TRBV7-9 TGTGCCAGCAGCCCAGCGGGAGTTACCGAGCAGTACTTC CASSPAGVTEQYF
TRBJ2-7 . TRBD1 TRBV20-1 TGCAGTGCTACCGTCCCGGGACAGGGGAACGAGCAGTACTTC CSATVPGQGNEQYF
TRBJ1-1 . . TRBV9 TGTGCCAGCAGCCTTGGGTCTTACTTGGGCACTGAAGCTTTCTTT CASSLGSYLGTEAFF
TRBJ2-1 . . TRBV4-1 TGCGCCAGCAGCCCCCGGGACCTCGATTTAAATGAGCAGTTCTTC CASSPRDLDLNEQFF
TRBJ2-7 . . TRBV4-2 TGTGCCAGCAGCCAAGATGGCGGGGCCCCCATTTACGAGCAGTACTTC CASSQDGGAPIYEQYF
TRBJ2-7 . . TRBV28 TGTGCCAGCAGTACTCGGATGTCCTACGAGCAGTACTTC CASSTRMSYEQYF
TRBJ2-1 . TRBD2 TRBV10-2 TGCGCCAGCAGTGATCTGGAGCGGGAGGGCAATGAGCAGTTCTTC CASSDLEREGNEQFF
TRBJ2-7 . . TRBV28 TGTGCCAGCGGGAGACCAAGCGAGCAGTACTTC CASGRPSEQYF
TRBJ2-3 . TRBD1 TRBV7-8 TGTGCCAGCAGCACAGGGGGCCGACAGGGGCGATATACGCAGTATTTT CASSTGGRQGRYTQYF
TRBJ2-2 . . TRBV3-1 TGTGCCAGCAGCCAAGGGGGGCAAGACGGGGAGCTGTTTTTT CASSQGGQDGELFF
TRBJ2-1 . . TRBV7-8 TGTGCCAGCAGCCCCCGGGTTGAGTACAATGAGCAGTTCTTC CASSPRVEYNEQFF
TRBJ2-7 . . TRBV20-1 TGCAGTGCTAGAGATCGCGCCAGCCAGTACTTC CSARDRASQYF